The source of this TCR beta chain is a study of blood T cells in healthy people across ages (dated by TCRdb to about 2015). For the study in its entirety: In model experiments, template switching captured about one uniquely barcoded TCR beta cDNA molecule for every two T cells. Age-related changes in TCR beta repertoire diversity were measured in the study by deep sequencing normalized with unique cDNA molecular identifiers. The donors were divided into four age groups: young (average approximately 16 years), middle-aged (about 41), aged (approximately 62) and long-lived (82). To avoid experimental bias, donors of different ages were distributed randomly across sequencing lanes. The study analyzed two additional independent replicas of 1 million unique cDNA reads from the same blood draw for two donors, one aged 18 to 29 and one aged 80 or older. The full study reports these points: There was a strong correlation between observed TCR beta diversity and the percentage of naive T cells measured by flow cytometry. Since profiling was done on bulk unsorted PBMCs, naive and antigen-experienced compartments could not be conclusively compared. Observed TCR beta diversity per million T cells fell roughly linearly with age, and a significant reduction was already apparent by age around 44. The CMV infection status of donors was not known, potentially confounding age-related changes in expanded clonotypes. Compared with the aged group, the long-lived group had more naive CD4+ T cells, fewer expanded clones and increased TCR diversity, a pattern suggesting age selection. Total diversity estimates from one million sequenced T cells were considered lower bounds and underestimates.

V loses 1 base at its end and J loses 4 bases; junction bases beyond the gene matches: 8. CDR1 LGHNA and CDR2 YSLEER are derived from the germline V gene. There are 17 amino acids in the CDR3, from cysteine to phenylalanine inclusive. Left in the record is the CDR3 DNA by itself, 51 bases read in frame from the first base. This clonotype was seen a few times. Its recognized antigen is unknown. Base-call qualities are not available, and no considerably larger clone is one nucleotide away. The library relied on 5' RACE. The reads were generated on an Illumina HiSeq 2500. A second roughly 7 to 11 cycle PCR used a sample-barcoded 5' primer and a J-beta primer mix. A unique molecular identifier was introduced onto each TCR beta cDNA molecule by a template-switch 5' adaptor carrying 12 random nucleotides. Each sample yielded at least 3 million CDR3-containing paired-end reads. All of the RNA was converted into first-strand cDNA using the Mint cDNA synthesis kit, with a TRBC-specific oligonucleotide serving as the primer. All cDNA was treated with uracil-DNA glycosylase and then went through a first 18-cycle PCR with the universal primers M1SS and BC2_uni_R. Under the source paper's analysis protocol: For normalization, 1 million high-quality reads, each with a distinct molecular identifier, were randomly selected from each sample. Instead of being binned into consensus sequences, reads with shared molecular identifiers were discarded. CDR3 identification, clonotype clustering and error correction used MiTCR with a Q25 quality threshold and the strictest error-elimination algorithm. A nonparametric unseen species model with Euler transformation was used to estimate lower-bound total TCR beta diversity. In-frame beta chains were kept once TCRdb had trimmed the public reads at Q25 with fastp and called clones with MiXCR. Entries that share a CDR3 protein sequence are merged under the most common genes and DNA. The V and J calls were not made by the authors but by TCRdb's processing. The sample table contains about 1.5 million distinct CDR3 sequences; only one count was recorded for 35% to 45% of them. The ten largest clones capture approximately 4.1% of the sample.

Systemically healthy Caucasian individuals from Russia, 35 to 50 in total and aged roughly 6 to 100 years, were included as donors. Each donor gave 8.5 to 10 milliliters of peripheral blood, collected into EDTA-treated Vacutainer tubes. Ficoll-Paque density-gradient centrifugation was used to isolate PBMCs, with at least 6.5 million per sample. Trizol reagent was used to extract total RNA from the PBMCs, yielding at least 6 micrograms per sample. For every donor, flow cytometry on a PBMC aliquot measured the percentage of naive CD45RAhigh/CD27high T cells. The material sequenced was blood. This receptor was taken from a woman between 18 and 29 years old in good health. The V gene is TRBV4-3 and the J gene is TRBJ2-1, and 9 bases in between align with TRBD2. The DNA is TGCGCCAGCAGCCAAGTAGGTCAGCGGGGGGCTTACAATGAGCAGTTCTTC. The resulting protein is CASSQVGQRGAYNEQFF.